The rows below give T cell receptor beta chains drawn from one sample of a study of read filtering for tumor transcriptome and immune sequencing. Each CDR3 protein is one row after TCRdb ran MiXCR on the reads. The sample yields about 57,000 distinct CDR3 sequences, 20% seen once. Sequenced sample: a population of CD138-negative cells sorted from bone marrow. These receptors originate from a donor at least 40 years old with multiple myeloma. The CDR3 runs from the conserved cysteine through the conserved F or W. The order of the fields is D gene, CDR3 length, V gene, J gene, clone size, CDR3 DNA, CDR3 protein. The D gene is left open where the match is weak. Clone size appears in some rows only: once, few, many, or a class for an expanded clone.

d_gene: NA; len: 16; v_gene: TRBV28; j_gene: TRBJ2-1; abundance: NA; CDR3nt: TGTGCCAGTAGTGGGTTCGGGACTTTCTCCTACAATGATCAGTTCTTC; CDR3aa: CASSGFGTFSYNDQFF
d_gene: NA; len: 14; v_gene: TRBV11-1; j_gene: TRBJ1-4; abundance: few; CDR3nt: TGTGCCAGCAGCCCAACGGATACTAATGAAAAACTGTTTTTT; CDR3aa: CASSPTDTNEKLFF
d_gene: TRBD2; len: 15; v_gene: TRBV2; j_gene: TRBJ2-2; abundance: many; CDR3nt: TGTGCCAGCAGGGTGCTAGCGGGGAACACCGGGGAGCTGTTTTTT; CDR3aa: CASRVLAGNTGELFF
d_gene: NA; len: 14; v_gene: TRBV5-1; j_gene: TRBJ2-5; abundance: many; CDR3nt: TGCGCCAGCAGCTTTTTCAGGCCTCAAGAGACCCAGTACTTC; CDR3aa: CASSFFRPQETQYF
d_gene: TRBD1; len: 14; v_gene: TRBV4-1; j_gene: TRBJ2-7; abundance: many; CDR3nt: TGCGCCAGCAGCCAAGGACAGGGCAGCTACGAGCAGTACTTC; CDR3aa: CASSQGQGSYEQYF
d_gene: NA; len: 14; v_gene: TRBV27; j_gene: TRBJ1-1; abundance: NA; CDR3nt: TGTGCCAGCAGATCAGCAGGGCGAAACACTGAAGCTTTCTTT; CDR3aa: CASRSAGRNTEAFF
d_gene: TRBD2; len: 17; v_gene: TRBV20-1; j_gene: TRBJ2-3; abundance: few; CDR3nt: TGCAGTGCTAGCTTTGCGGGAGGCCGACCTTTGCCAGATACGCAGTATTTT; CDR3aa: CSASFAGGRPLPDTQYF
d_gene: NA; len: 14; v_gene: TRBV7-2; j_gene: TRBJ1-2; abundance: NA; CDR3nt: TGTGCCAGCAGCCCCATTCCGGGGGGCTATGGCTACACCTTC; CDR3aa: CASSPIPGGYGYTF
d_gene: TRBD2; len: 16; v_gene: TRBV4-1; j_gene: TRBJ2-1; abundance: few; CDR3nt: TGCGCCAGCAGCCACCTAGCGGGAGGGAGTGTGAATGAGCAGTTCTTC; CDR3aa: CASSHLAGGSVNEQFF
d_gene: TRBD2; len: 17; v_gene: TRBV4-1; j_gene: TRBJ2-1; abundance: many; CDR3nt: TGCGCCAGCAGCCAAGAACTGCGGGAGGGCCCCTACAATGAGCAGTTCTTC; CDR3aa: CASSQELREGPYNEQFF
d_gene: TRBD1; len: 16; v_gene: TRBV6-1; j_gene: TRBJ1-5; abundance: medium-sized; CDR3nt: TGTGCCAGCAGTGAATACAGGGGAAGCCCTAATCAGCCCCAGCATTTT; CDR3aa: CASSEYRGSPNQPQHF
d_gene: TRBD1; len: 16; v_gene: TRBV11-2; j_gene: TRBJ1-3; abundance: NA; CDR3nt: TGTGCCAGCAGCTTAGTTGGACAGGGCCGCGGAAACACCATATATTTT; CDR3aa: CASSLVGQGRGNTIYF
d_gene: NA; len: 16; v_gene: TRBV7-8; j_gene: TRBJ2-3; abundance: NA; CDR3nt: TGTGCCAGCAGCTCGCTAGACACCACCTTCACAGATACGCAGTATTTT; CDR3aa: CASSSLDTTFTDTQYF
d_gene: NA; len: 15; v_gene: TRBV20-1; j_gene: TRBJ1-6; abundance: many; CDR3nt: TGCAGTGCTAGAGATTGGGACCGGGCTAATTCACCCCTCCACTTT; CDR3aa: CSARDWDRANSPLHF
d_gene: TRBD1; len: 16; v_gene: TRBV7-2; j_gene: TRBJ2-1; abundance: many; CDR3nt: TGTGCCAGCAGCCCCAGACAGGGATCCTCCTACAATGAGCAGTTCTTC; CDR3aa: CASSPRQGSSYNEQFF